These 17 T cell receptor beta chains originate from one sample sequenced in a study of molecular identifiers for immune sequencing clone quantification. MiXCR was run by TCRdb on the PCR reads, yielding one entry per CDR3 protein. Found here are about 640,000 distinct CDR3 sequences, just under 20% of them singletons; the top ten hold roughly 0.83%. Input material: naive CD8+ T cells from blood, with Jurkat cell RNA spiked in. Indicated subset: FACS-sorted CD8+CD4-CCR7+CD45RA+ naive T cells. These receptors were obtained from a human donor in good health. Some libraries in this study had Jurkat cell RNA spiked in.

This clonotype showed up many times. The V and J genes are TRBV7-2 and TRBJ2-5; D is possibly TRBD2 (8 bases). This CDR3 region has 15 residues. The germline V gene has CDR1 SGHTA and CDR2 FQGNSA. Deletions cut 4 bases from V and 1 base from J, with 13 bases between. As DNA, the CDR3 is TGTGCCAGCAGCTGGACAGGACTAGCCCAAGAGACCCAGTACTTC. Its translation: CASSWTGLAQETQYF.

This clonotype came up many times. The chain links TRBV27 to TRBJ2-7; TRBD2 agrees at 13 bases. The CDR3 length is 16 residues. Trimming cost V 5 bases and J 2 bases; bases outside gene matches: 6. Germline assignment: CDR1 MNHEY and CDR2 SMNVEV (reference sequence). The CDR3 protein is CASSPGLAGTPYEQYF. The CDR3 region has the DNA TGTGCCAGCAGTCCGGGACTAGCGGGGACCCCCTACGAGCAGTACTTC.

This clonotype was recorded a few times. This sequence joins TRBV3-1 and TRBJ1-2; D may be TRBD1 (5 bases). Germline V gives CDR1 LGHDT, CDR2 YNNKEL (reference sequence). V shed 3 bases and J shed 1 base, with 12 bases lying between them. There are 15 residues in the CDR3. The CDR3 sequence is CASSHHGDHNYGYTF. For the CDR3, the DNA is TGTGCCAGCAGCCATCACGGGGACCATAACTATGGCTACACCTTC.

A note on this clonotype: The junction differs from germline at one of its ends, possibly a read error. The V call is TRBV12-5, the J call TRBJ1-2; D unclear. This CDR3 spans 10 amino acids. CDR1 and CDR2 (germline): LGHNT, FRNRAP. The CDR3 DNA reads TGTGCTAGTGGTTTGGTACCCCCCCGCTTC. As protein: CASGLVPPRF.

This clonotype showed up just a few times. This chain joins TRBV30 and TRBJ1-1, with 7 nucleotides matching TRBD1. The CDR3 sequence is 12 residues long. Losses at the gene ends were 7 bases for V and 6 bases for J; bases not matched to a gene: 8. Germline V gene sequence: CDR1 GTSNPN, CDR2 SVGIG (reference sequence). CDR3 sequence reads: CALQGYGAEAFF. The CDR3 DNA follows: TGTGCCTTACAGGGGTACGGGGCTGAAGCTTTCTTT.

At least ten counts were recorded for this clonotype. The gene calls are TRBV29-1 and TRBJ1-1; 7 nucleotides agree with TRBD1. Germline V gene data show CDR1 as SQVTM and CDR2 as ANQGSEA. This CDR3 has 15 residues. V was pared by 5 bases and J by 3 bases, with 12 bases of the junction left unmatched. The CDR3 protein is CSVTGTARRDTEAFF. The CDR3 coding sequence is TGCAGCGTTACCGGGACAGCCCGACGGGACACTGAAGCTTTCTTT. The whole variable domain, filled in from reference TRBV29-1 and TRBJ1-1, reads SAVISQKPSRDICQRGTSLTIQCQVDSQVTMMFWYRQQPGQSLTLIATANQGSEATYESGFVIDKFPISRPNLTFSTLTVSNMSPEDSSIYLCSVTGTARRDTEAFFGQGTRLTVV.

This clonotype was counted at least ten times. Written as DNA, the CDR3 is TGTGCCAGCAGTTACTCTACTAGCGGGGTAAATGAGCAGTTCTTC. This codes for CASSYSTSGVNEQFF. V gene TRBV6-2 or TRBV6-3 combines with J gene TRBJ2-1, with 10 bases identical to TRBD2. CDR3 length: 15 residues. Per the germline V gene, CDR1 is MNHEY and CDR2 is SVGEGT. The J segment lost 7 bases and the V segment lost 0 bases, leaving 3 bases of the junction unmatched.

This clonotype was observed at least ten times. For the CDR3, the DNA is TGTGCCCTCGGACCCGGAGGCACTGAAGCTTTCTTT. The encoded protein is CALGPGGTEAFF. The chain combines TRBV30 with TRBJ1-1; D remains ambiguous. CDR1 and CDR2 from the germline V gene are GTSNPN and SVGIG (reference sequence). V gave up 8 bases and J gave up 4 bases, with 14 bases separating them. The CDR3 totals 12 residues.

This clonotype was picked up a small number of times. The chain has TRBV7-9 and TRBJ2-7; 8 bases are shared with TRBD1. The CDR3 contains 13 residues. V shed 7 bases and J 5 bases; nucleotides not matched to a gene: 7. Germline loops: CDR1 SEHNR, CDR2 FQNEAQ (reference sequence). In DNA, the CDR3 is TGTGCCAGCACCGGACAGGGCCCCAACGAGCAGTACTTC. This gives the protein CASTGQGPNEQYF.

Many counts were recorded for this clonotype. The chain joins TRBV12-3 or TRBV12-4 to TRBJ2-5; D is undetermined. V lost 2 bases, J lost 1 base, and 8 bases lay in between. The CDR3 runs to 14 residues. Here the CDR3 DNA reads TGTGCCAGCAGTTTATGGGCGGTCCAAGAGACCCAGTACTTC. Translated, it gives CASSLWAVQETQYF.

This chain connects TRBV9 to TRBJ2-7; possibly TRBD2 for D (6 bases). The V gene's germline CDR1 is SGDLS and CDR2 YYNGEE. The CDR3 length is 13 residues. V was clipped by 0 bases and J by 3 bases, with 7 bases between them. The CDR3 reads CASSVAEGYEQYF. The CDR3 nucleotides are TGTGCCAGCAGCGTAGCGGAGGGCTACGAGCAGTACTTC.

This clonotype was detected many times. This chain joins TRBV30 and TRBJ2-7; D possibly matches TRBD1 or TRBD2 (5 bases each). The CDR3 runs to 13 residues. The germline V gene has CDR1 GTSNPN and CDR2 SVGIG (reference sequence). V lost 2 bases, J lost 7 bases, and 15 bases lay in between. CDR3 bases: TGTGCCTGGAGTCCTAATCTCTGGGGGGAGCAGTACTTC. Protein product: CAWSPNLWGEQYF.

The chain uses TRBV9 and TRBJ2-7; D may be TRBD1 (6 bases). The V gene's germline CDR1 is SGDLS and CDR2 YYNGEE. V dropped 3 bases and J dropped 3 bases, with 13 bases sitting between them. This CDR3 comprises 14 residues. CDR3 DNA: TGTGCCAGCAGCGCGGAGACAGGTCTCTACGAGCAGTACTTC. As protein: CASSAETGLYEQYF.

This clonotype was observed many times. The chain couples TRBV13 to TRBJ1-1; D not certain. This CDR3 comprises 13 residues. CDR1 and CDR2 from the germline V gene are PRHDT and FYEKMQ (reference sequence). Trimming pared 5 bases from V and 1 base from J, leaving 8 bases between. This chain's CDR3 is CASSDNENTEAFF. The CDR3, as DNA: TGTGCCAGCAGCGACAATGAGAACACTGAAGCTTTCTTT.

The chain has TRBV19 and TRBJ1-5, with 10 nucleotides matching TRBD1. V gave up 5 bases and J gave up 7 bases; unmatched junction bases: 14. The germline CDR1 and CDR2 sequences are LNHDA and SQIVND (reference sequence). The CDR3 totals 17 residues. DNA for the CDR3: TGTGCCAGTAGTTCAAGTGTACGGGACAGGGGAAAACAGCCCCAGCATTTT. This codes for CASSSSVRDRGKQPQHF.

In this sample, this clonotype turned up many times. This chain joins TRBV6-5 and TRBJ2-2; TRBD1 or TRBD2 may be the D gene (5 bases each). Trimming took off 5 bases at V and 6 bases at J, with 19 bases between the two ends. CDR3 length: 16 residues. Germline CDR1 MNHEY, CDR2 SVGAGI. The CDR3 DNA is TGTGCCAGCAGTGGTGTGGGGGATTCGTTTCCCGGGGAGCTGTTTTTT. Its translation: CASSGVGDSFPGELFF.

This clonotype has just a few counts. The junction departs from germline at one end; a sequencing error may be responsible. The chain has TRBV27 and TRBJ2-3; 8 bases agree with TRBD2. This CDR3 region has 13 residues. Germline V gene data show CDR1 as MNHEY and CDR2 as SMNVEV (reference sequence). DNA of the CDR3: TGTGCCAGCCAGGGACTAGTTCATGATACGCGGTATTTT. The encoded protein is CASQGLVHDTRYF.